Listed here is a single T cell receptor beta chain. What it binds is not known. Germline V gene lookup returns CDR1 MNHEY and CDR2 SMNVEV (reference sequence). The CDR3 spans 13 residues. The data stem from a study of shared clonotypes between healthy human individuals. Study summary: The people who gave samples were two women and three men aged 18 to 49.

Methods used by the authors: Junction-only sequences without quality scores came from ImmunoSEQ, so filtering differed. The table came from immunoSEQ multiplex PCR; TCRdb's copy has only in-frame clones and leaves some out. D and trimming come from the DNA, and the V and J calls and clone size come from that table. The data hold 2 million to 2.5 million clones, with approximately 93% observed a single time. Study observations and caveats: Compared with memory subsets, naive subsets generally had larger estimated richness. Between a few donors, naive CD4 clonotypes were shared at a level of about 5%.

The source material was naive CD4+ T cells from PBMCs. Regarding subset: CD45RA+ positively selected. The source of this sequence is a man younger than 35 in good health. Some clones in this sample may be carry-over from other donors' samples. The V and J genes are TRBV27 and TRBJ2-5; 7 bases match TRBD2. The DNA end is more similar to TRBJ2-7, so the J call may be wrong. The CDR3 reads CASSLEERGEQYF. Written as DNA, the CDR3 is TGTGCCAGCAGTTTGGAGGAGCGGGGCGAGCAGTACTTC.